One and the same sample provided the 6 T cell receptor beta chains below, sequenced in a study of cytomegalovirus exposure and HLA in healthy donors. Both 60 Vbeta primers and 13 Jbeta primers went into the PCR. Generated by immunoSEQ multiplex PCR, the TCRdb table keeps only in-frame clones and is missing some. Here the sample spans about 160,000 clones, under 80% being singletons. Sequencing input: PBMCs. The receptors were gathered from a man aged 40-49 years in good health and CMV-seronegative.

The rearrangement uses TRBV7-9 and TRBJ2-5; TRBD1 is a possible D gene (6 bases). Germline V CDR1 and CDR2: SEHNR, FQNEAQ (reference sequence). CDR3 length: 15 amino acids. Trimming shortened V by 4 bases and J by 4 bases, and 16 bases separated the two germline ends. The CDR3 loop is CASSSPGQSLETQYF. Here the CDR3 DNA reads TGTGCCAGCAGCTCCCCGGGACAATCACTAGAGACCCAGTACTTC.

The chain employs TRBV6-5 and TRBJ1-1; no clear D gene. The CDR3 has 16 amino acids. Trimming took off 0 bases at V and 0 bases at J, with 11 bases between the two ends. The germline CDR1 and CDR2 sequences are MNHEY and SVGAGI. In nucleotides, the CDR3 is TGTGCCAGCAGTTACTCCCAGACTTTCATGAACACTGAAGCTTTCTTT. Protein sequence: CASSYSQTFMNTEAFF.

V gene TRBV4-2 combines with J gene TRBJ1-5; no clear D. Germline V CDR1 and CDR2: LGHNA, YNFKEQ. This CDR3 is 16 amino acids long. Trimming took 0 bases from V and 3 from J, leaving 12 bases between them. The DNA of the CDR3 is TGTGCCAGCAGCCAAGAATCCCCAGGCCCCAATCAGCCCCAGCATTTT. This translates into CASSQESPGPNQPQHF.

This clone has a handful of counts. V usage is TRBV5-1 and J usage is TRBJ1-6; D not resolved. The CDR3 spans 14 residues. Trimming took 6 bases from V and 10 from J, leaving 17 bases between them. Germline CDR1 reads SGHRS; CDR2 reads YFSETQ. The CDR3 DNA reads as TGCGCCAGCACCACCCGGCCCTGGAGCTCACCCCTCCACTTT. Translating it yields CASTTRPWSSPLHF.

The chain carries TRBV4-1 and TRBJ2-2; a weak D match, TRBD2 (6 bases). The CDR3 length is 13 residues. CDR1 is MGHRA and CDR2 is YSYEKL in the germline V gene. Trimming removed 6 bases from V and 7 bases from J, with 12 bases in between. The CDR3 loop reads CASRTGRGGELFF. The CDR3, as DNA: TGCGCCAGCAGAACGGGGCGGGGCGGGGAGCTGTTTTTT.

The chain has TRBV7-9 and TRBJ1-1; perhaps TRBD1 as D (6 bases). Germline V gene sequence: CDR1 SEHNR, CDR2 FQNEAQ (reference sequence). V was pared by 0 bases and J by 10 bases, with 18 bases between. There are 15 residues in the CDR3. CDR3 sequence (DNA): TGTGCCAGCAGCTTAGCGGAAGGGGGGGTAGGAACAGCTTTCTTT. It yields the protein CASSLAEGGVGTAFF.